This TCR beta chain was retrieved from a study of T cells in Graves' hyperthyroidism and ophthalmopathy. Study-level points and caveats: For ophthalmopathy, model prediction preceded onset by a median roughly 6.5 months. Using 13 V-J features, a model discriminated ophthalmopathy from stable hyperthyroidism.

Only a few counts were recorded for this clonotype. Antigen specificity is unknown. The length of the CDR3 is 16 residues. The germline V gene encodes CDR1 SGHNT and CDR2 YYREEE (reference sequence). V shed 4 bases, J shed 0 bases, and the junction held 7 bases outside the gene matches. Using RNA transcripts as the source, TCR beta CDR3 regions were amplified. In the first-round RT-PCR of the TCR CDR3, the HTBI primer set was used. Each CDR3 protein gets one entry after TCRdb re-called the multiplex PCR reads with MiXCR. The data hold fewer than 350,000 distinct CDR3 sequences, with 10% to 15% observed a single time.

This receptor was obtained from a woman in her thirties with Graves' hyperthyroidism that later progressed to Graves' ophthalmopathy. The chain links TRBV5-4 to TRBJ2-4; 7 nucleotides agree with TRBD2. Sequencing used blood. CDR3 amino acids: CASSPLAELAKNIQYF. DNA of the CDR3: TGTGCCAGCAGCCCTCTAGCGGAACTAGCCAAAAACATTCAGTACTTC.